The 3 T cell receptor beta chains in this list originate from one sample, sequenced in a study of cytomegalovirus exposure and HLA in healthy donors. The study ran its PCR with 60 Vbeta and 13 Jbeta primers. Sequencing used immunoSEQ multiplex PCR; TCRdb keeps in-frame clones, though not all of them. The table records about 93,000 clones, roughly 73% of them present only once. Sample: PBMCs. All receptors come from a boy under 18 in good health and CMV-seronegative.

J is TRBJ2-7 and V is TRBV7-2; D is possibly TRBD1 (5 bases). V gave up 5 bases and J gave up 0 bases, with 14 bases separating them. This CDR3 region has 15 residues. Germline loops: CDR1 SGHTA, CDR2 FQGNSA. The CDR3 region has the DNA TGTGCCAGCAGCCCAAACAGGTTAAGCTCCTACGAGCAGTACTTC. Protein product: CASSPNRLSSYEQYF.

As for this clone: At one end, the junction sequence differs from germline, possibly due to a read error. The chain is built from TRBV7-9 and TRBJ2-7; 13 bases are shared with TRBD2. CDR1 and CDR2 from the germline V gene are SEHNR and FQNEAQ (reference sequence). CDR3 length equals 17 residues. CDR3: CASGLGLAGSSEYEQYF. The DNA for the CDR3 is TGTGCCAGCGGCTTGGGACTAGCGGGATCTTCTGAATACGAGCAGTACTTC.

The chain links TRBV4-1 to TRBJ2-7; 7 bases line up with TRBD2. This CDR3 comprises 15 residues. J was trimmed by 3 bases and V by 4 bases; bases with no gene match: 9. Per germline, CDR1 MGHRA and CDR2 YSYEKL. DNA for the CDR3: TGCGCCAGCAGCCGTCCCGGCGGGAGCCTCTACGAGCAGTACTTC. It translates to CASSRPGGSLYEQYF.